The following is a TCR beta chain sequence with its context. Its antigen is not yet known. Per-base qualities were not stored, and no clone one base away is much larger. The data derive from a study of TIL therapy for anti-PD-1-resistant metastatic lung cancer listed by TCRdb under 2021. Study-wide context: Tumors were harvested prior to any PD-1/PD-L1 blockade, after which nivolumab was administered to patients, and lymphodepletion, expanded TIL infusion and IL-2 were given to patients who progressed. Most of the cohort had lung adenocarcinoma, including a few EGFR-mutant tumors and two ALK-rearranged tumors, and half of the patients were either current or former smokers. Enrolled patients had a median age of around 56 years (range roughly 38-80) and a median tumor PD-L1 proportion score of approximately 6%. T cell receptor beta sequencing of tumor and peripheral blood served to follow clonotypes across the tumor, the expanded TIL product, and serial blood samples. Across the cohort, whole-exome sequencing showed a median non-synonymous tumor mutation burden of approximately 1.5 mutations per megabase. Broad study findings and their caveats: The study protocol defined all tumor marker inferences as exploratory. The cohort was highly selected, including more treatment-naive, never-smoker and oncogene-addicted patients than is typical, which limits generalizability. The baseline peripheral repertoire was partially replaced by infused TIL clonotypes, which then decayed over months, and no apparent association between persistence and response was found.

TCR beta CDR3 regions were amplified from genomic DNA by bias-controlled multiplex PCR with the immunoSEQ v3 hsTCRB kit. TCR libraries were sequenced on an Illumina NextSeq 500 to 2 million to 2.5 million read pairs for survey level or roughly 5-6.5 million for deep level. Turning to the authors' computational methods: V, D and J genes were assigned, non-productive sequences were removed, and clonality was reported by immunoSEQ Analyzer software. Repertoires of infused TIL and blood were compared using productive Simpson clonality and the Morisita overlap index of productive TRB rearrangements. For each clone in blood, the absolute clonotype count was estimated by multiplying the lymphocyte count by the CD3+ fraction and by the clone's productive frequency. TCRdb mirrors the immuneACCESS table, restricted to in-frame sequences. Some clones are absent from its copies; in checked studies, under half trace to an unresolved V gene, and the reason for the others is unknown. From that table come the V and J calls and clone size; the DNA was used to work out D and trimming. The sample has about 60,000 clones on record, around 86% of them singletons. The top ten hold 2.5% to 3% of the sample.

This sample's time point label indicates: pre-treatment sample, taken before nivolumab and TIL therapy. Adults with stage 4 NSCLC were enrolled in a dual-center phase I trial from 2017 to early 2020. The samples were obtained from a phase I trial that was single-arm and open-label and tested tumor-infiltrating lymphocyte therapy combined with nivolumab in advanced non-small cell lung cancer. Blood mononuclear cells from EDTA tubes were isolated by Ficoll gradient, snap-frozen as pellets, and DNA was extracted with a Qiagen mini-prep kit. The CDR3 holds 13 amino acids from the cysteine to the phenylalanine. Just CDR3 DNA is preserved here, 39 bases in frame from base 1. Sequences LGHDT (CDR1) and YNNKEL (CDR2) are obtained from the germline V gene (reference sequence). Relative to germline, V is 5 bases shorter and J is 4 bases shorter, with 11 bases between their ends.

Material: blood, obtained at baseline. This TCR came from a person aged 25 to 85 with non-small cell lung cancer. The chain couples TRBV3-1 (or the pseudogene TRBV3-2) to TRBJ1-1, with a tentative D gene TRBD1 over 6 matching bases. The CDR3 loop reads CASSVGQLTEAFF. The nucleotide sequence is TGTGCCAGCAGCGTTGGACAGCTCACTGAAGCTTTCTTT.